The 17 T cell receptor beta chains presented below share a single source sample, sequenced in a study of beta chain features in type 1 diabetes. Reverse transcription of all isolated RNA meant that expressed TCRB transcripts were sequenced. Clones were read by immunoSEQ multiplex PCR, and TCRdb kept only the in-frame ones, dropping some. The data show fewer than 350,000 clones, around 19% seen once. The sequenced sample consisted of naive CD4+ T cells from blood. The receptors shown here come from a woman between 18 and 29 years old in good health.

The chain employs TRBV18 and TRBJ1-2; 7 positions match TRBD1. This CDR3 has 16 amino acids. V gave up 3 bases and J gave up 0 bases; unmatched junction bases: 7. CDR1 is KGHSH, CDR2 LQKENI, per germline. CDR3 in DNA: TGTGCCAGCTCACCTTTAGGACAGGAAGCTAACTATGGCTACACCTTC. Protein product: CASSPLGQEANYGYTF.

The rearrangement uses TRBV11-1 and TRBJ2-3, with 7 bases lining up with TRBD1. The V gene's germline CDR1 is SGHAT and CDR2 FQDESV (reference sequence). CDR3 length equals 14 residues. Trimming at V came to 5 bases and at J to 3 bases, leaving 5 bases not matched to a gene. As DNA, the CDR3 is TGTGCCAGCAGCCTGGACAGGTGGACAGATACGCAGTATTTT. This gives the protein CASSLDRWTDTQYF. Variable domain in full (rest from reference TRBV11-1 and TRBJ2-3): EAEVAQSPRYKITEKSQAVAFWCDPISGHATLYWYRQILGQGPELLVQFQDESVVDDSQLPKDRFSAERLKGVDSTLKIQPAELGDSAMYLCASSLDRWTDTQYFGPGTRLTVL.

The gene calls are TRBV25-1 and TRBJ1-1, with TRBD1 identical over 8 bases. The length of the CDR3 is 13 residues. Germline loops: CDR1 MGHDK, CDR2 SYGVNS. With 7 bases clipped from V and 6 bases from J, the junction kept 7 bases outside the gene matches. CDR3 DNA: TGTGCCAGCATCAAGACAGGGGCGGCTGAAGCTTTCTTT. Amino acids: CASIKTGAAEAFF.

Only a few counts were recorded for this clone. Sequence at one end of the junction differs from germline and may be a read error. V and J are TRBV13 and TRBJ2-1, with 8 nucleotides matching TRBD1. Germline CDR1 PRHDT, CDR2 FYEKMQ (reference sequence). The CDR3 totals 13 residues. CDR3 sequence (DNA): TGTGCCAGCAGCCTTCGAATTGACAGGGGAAGTATCTTC. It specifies CASSLRIDRGSIF.

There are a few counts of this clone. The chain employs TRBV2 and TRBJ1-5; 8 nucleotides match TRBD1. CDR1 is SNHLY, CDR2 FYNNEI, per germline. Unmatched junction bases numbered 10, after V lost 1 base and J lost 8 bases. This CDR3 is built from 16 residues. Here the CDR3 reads CASSEGGTGGGEPQHF. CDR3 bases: TGTGCCAGCAGTGAAGGAGGGACAGGCGGAGGTGAGCCCCAGCATTTT.

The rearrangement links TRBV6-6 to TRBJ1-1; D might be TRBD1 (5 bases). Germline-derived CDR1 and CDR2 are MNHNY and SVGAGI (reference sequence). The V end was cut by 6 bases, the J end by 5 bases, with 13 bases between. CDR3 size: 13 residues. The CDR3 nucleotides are TGTGCCAGCAGCCGTCAGGGAGGTACTGAAGCTTTCTTT. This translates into CASSRQGGTEAFF.

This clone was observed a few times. This CDR3 reads CASSFNVAYEQYF. The CDR3 DNA reads as TGTGCCAGCAGCTTTAACGTAGCCTACGAGCAGTACTTC. V gene TRBV5-6 combines with J gene TRBJ2-7; no definite D call. V shed 2 bases and J shed 2 bases, with 8 bases lying between them. The CDR3 runs 13 residues. Germline CDR1 SGHDT, CDR2 YYEEEE.

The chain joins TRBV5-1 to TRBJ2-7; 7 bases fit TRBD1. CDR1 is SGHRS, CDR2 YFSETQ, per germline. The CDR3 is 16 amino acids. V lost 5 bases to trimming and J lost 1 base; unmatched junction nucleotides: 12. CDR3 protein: CASRVTRDRSSYEQYF. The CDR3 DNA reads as TGCGCCAGCAGAGTTACCCGGGACAGATCTTCCTACGAGCAGTACTTC.

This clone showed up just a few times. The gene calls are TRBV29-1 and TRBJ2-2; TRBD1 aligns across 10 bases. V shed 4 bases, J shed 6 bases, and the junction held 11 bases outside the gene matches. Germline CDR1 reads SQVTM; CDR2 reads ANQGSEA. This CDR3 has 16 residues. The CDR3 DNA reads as TGCAGCGTTGGGGAGACCAGACAGGGGGCTGCCGGGGAGCTGTTTTTT. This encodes CSVGETRQGAAGELFF.

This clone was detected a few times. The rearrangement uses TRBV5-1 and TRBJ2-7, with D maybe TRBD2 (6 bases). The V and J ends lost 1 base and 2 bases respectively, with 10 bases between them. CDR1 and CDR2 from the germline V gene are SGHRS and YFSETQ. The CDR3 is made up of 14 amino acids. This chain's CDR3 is CASSLSSGTYEQYF. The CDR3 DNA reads TGCGCCAGCAGCTTGAGTAGCGGAACCTACGAGCAGTACTTC.

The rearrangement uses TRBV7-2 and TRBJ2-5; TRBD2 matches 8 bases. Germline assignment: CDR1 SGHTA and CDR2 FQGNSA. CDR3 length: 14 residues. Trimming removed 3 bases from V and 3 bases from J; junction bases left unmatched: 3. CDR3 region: CASSFTTSEETQYF. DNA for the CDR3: TGTGCCAGCAGCTTCACGACTAGCGAAGAGACCCAGTACTTC. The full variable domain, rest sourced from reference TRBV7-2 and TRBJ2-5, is GAGVSQSPSNKVTEKGKDVELRCDPISGHTALYWYRQSLGQGLEFLIYFQGNSAPDKSGLPSDRFSAERTGGSVSTLTIQRTQQEDSAVYLCASSFTTSEETQYFGPGTRLLVL.

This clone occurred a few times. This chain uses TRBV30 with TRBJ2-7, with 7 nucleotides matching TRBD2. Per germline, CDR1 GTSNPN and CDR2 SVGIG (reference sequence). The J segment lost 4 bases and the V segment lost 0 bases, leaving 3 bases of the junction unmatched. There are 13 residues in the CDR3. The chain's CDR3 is CAWSVGLEYEQYF. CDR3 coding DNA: TGTGCCTGGAGTGTTGGACTAGAGTACGAGCAGTACTTC.

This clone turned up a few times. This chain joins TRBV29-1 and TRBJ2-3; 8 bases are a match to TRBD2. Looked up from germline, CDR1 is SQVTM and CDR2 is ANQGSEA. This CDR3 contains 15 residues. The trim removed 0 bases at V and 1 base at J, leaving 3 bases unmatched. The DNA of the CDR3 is TGCAGCGTTGAAGATCCGACTAGCGGCACAGATACGCAGTATTTT. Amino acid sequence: CSVEDPTSGTDTQYF.

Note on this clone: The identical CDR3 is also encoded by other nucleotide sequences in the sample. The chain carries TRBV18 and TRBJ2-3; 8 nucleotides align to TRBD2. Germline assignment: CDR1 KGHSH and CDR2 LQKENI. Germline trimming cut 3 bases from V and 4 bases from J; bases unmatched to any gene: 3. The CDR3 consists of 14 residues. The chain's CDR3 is CASSPGLASDTQYF. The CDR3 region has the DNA TGTGCCAGCTCACCCGGACTAGCCTCAGATACGCAGTATTTT.

CDR3 nucleotides: TGTGCCAGCAGCCAAGGATCAGCGGGGAGAGGCGGAGAGACCCAGTACTTC. Its translation: CASSQGSAGRGGETQYF. The gene calls are TRBV4-2 and TRBJ2-5; 7 bases are shared with TRBD2. Per the germline V gene, CDR1 is LGHNA and CDR2 is YNFKEQ. The CDR3 is 17 amino acids. With 1 base clipped from V and 4 bases from J, the junction kept 12 bases outside the gene matches.

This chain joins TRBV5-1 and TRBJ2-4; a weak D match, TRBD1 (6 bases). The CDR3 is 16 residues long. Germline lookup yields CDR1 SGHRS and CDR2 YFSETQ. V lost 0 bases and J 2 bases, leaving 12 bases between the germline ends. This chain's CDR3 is CASSLVYRATKNIQYF. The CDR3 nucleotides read TGCGCCAGCAGCTTGGTTTACAGGGCAACCAAAAACATTCAGTACTTC.

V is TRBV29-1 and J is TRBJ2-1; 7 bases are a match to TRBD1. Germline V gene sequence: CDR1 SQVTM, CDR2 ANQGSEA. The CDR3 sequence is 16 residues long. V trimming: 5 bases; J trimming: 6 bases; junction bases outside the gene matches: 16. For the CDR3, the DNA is TGCAGCGTTACCCCGACAGGGCTAGGCCGGGGCAATGAGCAGTTCTTC. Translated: CSVTPTGLGRGNEQFF.